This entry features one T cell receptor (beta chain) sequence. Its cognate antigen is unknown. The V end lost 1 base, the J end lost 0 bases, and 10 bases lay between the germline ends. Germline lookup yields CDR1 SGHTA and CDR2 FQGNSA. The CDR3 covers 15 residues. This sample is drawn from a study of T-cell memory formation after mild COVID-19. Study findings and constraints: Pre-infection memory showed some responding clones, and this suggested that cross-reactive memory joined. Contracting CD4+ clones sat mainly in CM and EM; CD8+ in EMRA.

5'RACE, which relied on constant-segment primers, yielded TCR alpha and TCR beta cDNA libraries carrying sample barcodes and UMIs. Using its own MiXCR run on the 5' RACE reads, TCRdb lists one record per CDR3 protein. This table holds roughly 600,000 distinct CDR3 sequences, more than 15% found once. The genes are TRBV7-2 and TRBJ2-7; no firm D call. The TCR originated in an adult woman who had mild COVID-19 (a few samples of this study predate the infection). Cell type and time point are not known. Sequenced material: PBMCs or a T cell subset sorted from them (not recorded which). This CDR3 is CASSLGPVPSYEQYF. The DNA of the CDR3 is TGTGCCAGCAGCTTAGGTCCGGTACCCTCCTACGAGCAGTACTTC.